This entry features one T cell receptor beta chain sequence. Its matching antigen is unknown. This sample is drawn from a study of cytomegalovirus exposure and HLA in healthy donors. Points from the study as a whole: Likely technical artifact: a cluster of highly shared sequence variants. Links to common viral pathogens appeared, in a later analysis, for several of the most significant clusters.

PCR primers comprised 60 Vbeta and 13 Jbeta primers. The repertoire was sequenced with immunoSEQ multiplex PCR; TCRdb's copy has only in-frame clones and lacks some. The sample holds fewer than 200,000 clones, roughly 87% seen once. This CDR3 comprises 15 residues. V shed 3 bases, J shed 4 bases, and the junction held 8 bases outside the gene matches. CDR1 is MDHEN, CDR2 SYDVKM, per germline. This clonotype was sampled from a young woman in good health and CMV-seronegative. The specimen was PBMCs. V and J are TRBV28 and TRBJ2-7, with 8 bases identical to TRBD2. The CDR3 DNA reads TGTGCCAGCAGTTTTTCGTCGGGAGGGCCGTACGAGCAGTACTTC. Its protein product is CASSFSSGGPYEQYF. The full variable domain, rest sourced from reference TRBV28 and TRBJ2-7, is DVKVTQSSRYLVKRTGEKVFLECVQDMDHENMFWYRQDPGLGLRLIYFSYDVKMKEKGDIPEGYSVSREKKERFSLILESASTNQTSMYLCASSFSSGGPYEQYFGPGTRLTVT.